The rows below give T cell receptor beta chains drawn from one sample of a study of blood T cell repertoires in COVID-19. Sequencing used immunoSEQ multiplex PCR; TCRdb keeps in-frame clones, though not all of them. Of around 180,000 clones in the sample, 89% were seen once. Sequencing used PBMCs or T cells enriched from blood (not recorded which). The receptors here all came from a woman aged 40-49 years with acute COVID-19. CDR3s include the opening cysteine and the closing phenylalanine or tryptophan. D genes are given only for firm matches. Size tells how often a clone was seen (once, few, many) or the class of an expanded clone, and some rows leave it out.

j_call v_call d_call clone_size cdr3_length cdr3_nt cdr3_aa
TRBJ1-6 TRBV27 TRBD1 . 14 TGTGCCAGCAGTTTGTACAGGGGGCTTTCACCCCTCCACTTT CASSLYRGLSPLHF
TRBJ2-1 TRBV19 TRBD1 . 16 TGTGCCAGTAGTATAGGGGACAGGGGATCCCACAATGAGCAGTTCTTC CASSIGDRGSHNEQFF
TRBJ1-6 TRBV5-6 . . 14 TGTGCCAGCAGCGCGACAGGCCCGAATTCACCCCTCCACTTT CASSATGPNSPLHF
TRBJ2-3 TRBV24-1 TRBD1 . 15 TGTGCCACCAGTGATCGGACAGGGGACTCAGATACGCAGTATTTT CATSDRTGDSDTQYF
TRBJ2-3 TRBV18 TRBD2 few 16 TGTGCCAGCTCAGCGGGTAGCGGGATCGCCGGAGATACGCAGTATTTT CASSAGSGIAGDTQYF
TRBJ2-1 TRBV27 . few 15 TGTGCCAGCAGTTTACACCCACTCGGACAGAATGAGCAGTTCTTC CASSLHPLGQNEQFF
TRBJ1-4 TRBV30 . . 13 TGTGCCTGGAGTGTTGGGGGAGGTGAAAAACTGTTTTTT CAWSVGGGEKLFF
TRBJ1-5 TRBV6-1 . . 16 TGTGCCAGCAGTGAAGGTGTGGGGCGGAGCAATCAGCCCCAGCATTTT CASSEGVGRSNQPQHF
TRBJ2-5 TRBV29-1 TRBD1 . 13 TGCAGCGTTCGAACAGGGGGAGGAGAGACCCAGTACTTC CSVRTGGGETQYF
TRBJ1-4 TRBV14 . . 14 TGTGCCAGCAGCCAAGGCAGGGTCCCTGAAAAACTGTTTTTT CASSQGRVPEKLFF